This is a list of T cell receptor beta chains from one sample in a study of T cells in Graves' hyperthyroidism and ophthalmopathy. TCRdb reprocessed the multiplex PCR reads with MiXCR, giving one entry per CDR3 protein. The table lists about 180,000 distinct CDR3 sequences, about 9.4% of them singletons, with approximately 24% in the top ten. The sample taken for sequencing was blood. The receptors come from a woman aged 18-29 years with Graves' hyperthyroidism that later progressed to Graves' ophthalmopathy. Each CDR3 is given with its conserved first and last residue. Each record gives: V gene, clone size, D gene, J gene, CDR3 DNA, CDR3 protein. The D gene is left open where the match is weak. Rows give clone size only sometimes, using once, few, many, or a class for an expanded clone.

TRBV2	many	-	TRBJ2-7	TGTGCCGGGTCCGTAAGGATAAGCTCCTACGAGCAGTACTTC	CAGSVRISSYEQYF
TRBV20-1	-	TRBD1	TRBJ2-1	TGCAGTGCTAGGGAGGGGACAGGGCTTCTGGACGATGAGCAGTTCTTC	CSAREGTGLLDDEQFF
TRBV20-1	many	TRBD1	TRBJ2-7	TGCAGTGCTAGATCCGGACAGGGTTTTGGCGAGCAGTACTTC	CSARSGQGFGEQYF
TRBV19	-	-	TRBJ2-7	TGTGCCAGTAGTATGGGCGGAGGCGAGCAGTACTTC	CASSMGGGEQYF
TRBV11-2	many	-	TRBJ2-3	TGTGCCAGCAGCCCCACAGATACGCAGTATTTT	CASSPTDTQYF
TRBV9	many	TRBD1	TRBJ1-5	TGTGCCAGCAGCGGAGGGACAGGGCAGAATCAGCCCCAGCATTTT	CASSGGTGQNQPQHF
TRBV18	few	-	TRBJ2-3	TGTGCCAGCTCACCACGGTTGGCAGGCAGCACAGATACGCAGTATTTT	CASSPRLAGSTDTQYF
TRBV11-2	many	TRBD1	TRBJ2-1	TGTGCCAGCAGCTTAGGACAGGGGACGAACAATGAGCAGTTCTTC	CASSLGQGTNNEQFF
TRBV20-1	many	TRBD2	TRBJ2-1	TGCAGTGCTAGAGATCGGTTGCGGGAGGGCAGCCATGAGCAGTTCTTC	CSARDRLREGSHEQFF
TRBV3-1	many	TRBD2	TRBJ2-3	TGTGCCAGCAGCCAAGCGAAGGGTAGCGGGAGTCGCCAGTATTTT	CASSQAKGSGSRQYF
TRBV7-9	-	TRBD1	TRBJ1-4	TGTGCCAGCAGACCTCACGCCGGGACAGGGAATGAAAAACTGTTTTTT	CASRPHAGTGNEKLFF
TRBV7-6	-	-	TRBJ2-3	TGTGCCAGCAGCTTAGGTGCTAGCCTCCTCACTCATACGCAGTATTTT	CASSLGASLLTHTQYF
TRBV12-3/TRBV12-4	many	-	TRBJ1-1	TGTGCCAGCAGTTTGAGTGGGGGATTATTCCGTGGAAGAACTGAAGCTTTCTTT	CASSLSGGLFRGRTEAFF
TRBV7-8	many	-	TRBJ2-7	TGTGCCAGCAGCATTACCTCAGGGAATTTTCCCTCCTACGAGCAGTACTTC	CASSITSGNFPSYEQYF
TRBV12-3/TRBV12-4	many	-	TRBJ1-3	TGTGCCAGCAGTTATTGGGGAAACACCATATATTTT	CASSYWGNTIYF
TRBV12-3/TRBV12-4	few	TRBD2	TRBJ2-5	TGTGCCAGCACCGAGGGTGGGCTAGCGGGGGGGCCAGAGACCCAGTACTTC	CASTEGGLAGGPETQYF
TRBV18	many	-	TRBJ2-1	TGTGCCAGCTCACCGGGTAATGAGCAGTTCTTC	CASSPGNEQFF
TRBV9	many	-	TRBJ2-2	TGTGCCAGCAGCGACCTGCGTGACACCGGGGAGCTGTTTTTT	CASSDLRDTGELFF
TRBV20-1	many	-	TRBJ1-1	TGCAGTGCTAGAGATCTTGAAGCTTTCTTT	CSARDLEAFF
TRBV7-9	many	TRBD1	TRBJ1-2	TGTGCCAGCAGCTTAACCCGGACAGGGGGCTATGGCTACACCTTC	CASSLTRTGGYGYTF
TRBV4-1	few	-	TRBJ1-2	TGCGCCAGCAGCCAAGCGCCAGGAGCTAACTATGGCTACACCTTC	CASSQAPGANYGYTF
TRBV24-1	many	-	TRBJ2-1	TGTGCCACCAGTGACCCTGGACTAGGCAGGGGGCCAACCAATGAGCAGTTCTTC	CATSDPGLGRGPTNEQFF
TRBV7-9	many	-	TRBJ1-5	TGTGCCAGCAGCTCCCAACGGGACAACCTTCCCCCTCAGCCCCAGCATTTT	CASSSQRDNLPPQPQHF
TRBV10-3	few	-	TRBJ2-3	TGTGCCATCAGTGAGGGAATACGTGGAGATACGCAGTATTTT	CAISEGIRGDTQYF
TRBV9	-	-	TRBJ1-6	TGTGCCAGCAGCGTAGAGGGGGGCAAGTATAATTCACCCCTCCACTTT	CASSVEGGKYNSPLHF
TRBV10-3	many	-	TRBJ2-5	TGTGCCATCAGTGAGTTGGAAGCAGTCCAAGAGACCCAGTACTTC	CAISELEAVQETQYF
TRBV12-3/TRBV12-4	many	TRBD1	TRBJ1-6	TGTGCCAGCAGGTGGACAGGGGGCGAAGGATCACCCCTCCACTTT	CASRWTGGEGSPLHF
TRBV3-1	many	-	TRBJ2-7	TGTGCCAGCAGCCAAGATGAAAGCTACGAGCAGTACTTC	CASSQDESYEQYF
TRBV10-3	many	-	TRBJ2-1	TGTGCCATCAGGACGGGTACCTCCTACAATGAGCAGTTCTTC	CAIRTGTSYNEQFF
TRBV12-3/TRBV12-4	many	TRBD1	TRBJ1-2	TGTGCCAGCAGTTTAGGGACAGGGGACGGCTACACCTTC	CASSLGTGDGYTF
TRBV9	-	-	TRBJ2-2	TGTGCCAGCAGCCCGGACGGTAACACCGGGGAGCTGTTTTTT	CASSPDGNTGELFF
TRBV27	many	-	TRBJ1-1	TGTGCCAGCAGTTTATCTGGGTTCTCTGAAGCTTTCTTT	CASSLSGFSEAFF
TRBV12-3/TRBV12-4	many	TRBD2	TRBJ2-7	TGTGCCAGCAGTTTAGTGTTGCGGGAGCCGACCACCTACGAGCAGTACTTC	CASSLVLREPTTYEQYF
TRBV10-3	-	-	TRBJ1-4	TGTGCCATCAGTGAGTCGCGGGGGGCGGTTAATGAAAAACTGTTTTTT	CAISESRGAVNEKLFF
TRBV28	few	-	TRBJ2-7	TGTGCCAGCAGTTTATATGAGCGGGACAACTCCTACGAGCAGTACTTC	CASSLYERDNSYEQYF
TRBV20-1	-	TRBD1	TRBJ1-1	TGCAGTGCTAGAGATTTCTGGGACAGGGGGATTGAAGCTTTCTTT	CSARDFWDRGIEAFF
TRBV5-1	many	-	TRBJ1-2	TGCGCCAGCAGCTCCCAGATTCGGGGTGGCTATGGCTACACCTTC	CASSSQIRGGYGYTF
TRBV5-8	many	-	TRBJ2-1	TGTGCCAGCCCCCGGGGCAAAGAGCAGTTCTTC	CASPRGKEQFF
TRBV19	-	TRBD1	TRBJ1-1	TGTGCCAGTAGTATAGTGGGGACAGGGGGCCCAGGCACTGAAGCTTTCTTT	CASSIVGTGGPGTEAFF
TRBV12-3/TRBV12-4	many	-	TRBJ1-2	TGTGCCAGCAGTTTAACCGGGACAAATGGCTACACCTTC	CASSLTGTNGYTF
TRBV27	many	-	TRBJ1-6	TGTGCCAGCAGTTTAAGGGGCACCTATAATTCACCCCTCCACTTT	CASSLRGTYNSPLHF
TRBV6-1	many	-	TRBJ1-2	TGTGCCAGCACCCCAAGGACTTCTTCTGCTATGAGGGGCTACACCTTC	CASTPRTSSAMRGYTF
TRBV7-8	many	TRBD2	TRBJ2-1	TGTGCCAGCAGCATCACTAGCGGGAGGAACTACAATGAGCAGTTCTTC	CASSITSGRNYNEQFF
TRBV5-4	-	-	TRBJ2-1	TGTGCCAGCAGCTTGTCCGTCGGGGGGCACGATGAGCAGTTCTTC	CASSLSVGGHDEQFF
TRBV6-1	many	TRBD2	TRBJ2-2	TGTGCCAGCAGTTACCGTTTGATAGCGGGGGGGGCCTACCTCACCGGGGAGCTGTTTTTT	CASSYRLIAGGAYLTGELFF
TRBV6-1	many	TRBD1	TRBJ1-2	TGTGCCAGCAGGACGACAGGGGTCTATGGCTACACCTTC	CASRTTGVYGYTF
TRBV5-5	many	-	TRBJ1-2	TGTGCCAGCAGCCGCGAAAGGGGGATTGACTATGGCTACACCTTC	CASSRERGIDYGYTF
TRBV19	-	TRBD1	TRBJ1-5	TGTGCCAGTAGTATAGACTTAGGACAGGCCAAGGATAGCAATCAGCCCCAGCATTTT	CASSIDLGQAKDSNQPQHF
TRBV2	many	TRBD2	TRBJ2-5	TGTGCCACCACAACGCGGGATCGGGGGGGGGAGACCCAGTACTTC	CATTTRDRGGETQYF
TRBV7-3	many	-	TRBJ2-1	TGTGCCAGCAGCTTAACTTGGGCCGACAATGAGCAGTTCTTC	CASSLTWADNEQFF
TRBV20-1	many	TRBD1	TRBJ1-2	TGCAGTGCTAGACGTCCGGGACAGGGGGCGACCTATGGCTACACCTTC	CSARRPGQGATYGYTF
TRBV20-1	many	TRBD2	TRBJ2-1	TGCAGTGCTAGAGACCTACTAGCGGGAGTGTCCCATGAGCAGTTCTTC	CSARDLLAGVSHEQFF
TRBV9	-	-	TRBJ1-1	TGTGCCAGCAGCGTAGGGTACTTGAACACTGAAGCTTTCTTT	CASSVGYLNTEAFF
TRBV18	few	-	TRBJ2-5	TGTGCCAGCTCCCCCGAATTTGGGGCAGAAGAGACCCAGTACTTC	CASSPEFGAEETQYF
TRBV6-1	many	-	TRBJ1-5	TGTGCCACCTTTCCGACGGCTTGGGGTCCCTATAGCAATCAGCCCCAGCATTTT	CATFPTAWGPYSNQPQHF
TRBV6-1	-	-	TRBJ1-6	TGTGCCAGCAGACCCCAAGGGGCAGAATCACCCCTCCACTTT	CASRPQGAESPLHF
TRBV11-2	many	TRBD1	TRBJ2-1	TGTGCCAGCAGCTTGAATTTGGGACAGGCGAGCTACAATGAGCAGTTCTTC	CASSLNLGQASYNEQFF
TRBV28	many	-	TRBJ2-7	TGTGCCAGCAGTACAGGGTATCCCTACGAGCAGTACTTC	CASSTGYPYEQYF
TRBV6-2/TRBV6-3	many	-	TRBJ2-4	TGTGCCAGCAGACCGGAGGGGGTAGCCAAAAACATTCAGTACTTC	CASRPEGVAKNIQYF